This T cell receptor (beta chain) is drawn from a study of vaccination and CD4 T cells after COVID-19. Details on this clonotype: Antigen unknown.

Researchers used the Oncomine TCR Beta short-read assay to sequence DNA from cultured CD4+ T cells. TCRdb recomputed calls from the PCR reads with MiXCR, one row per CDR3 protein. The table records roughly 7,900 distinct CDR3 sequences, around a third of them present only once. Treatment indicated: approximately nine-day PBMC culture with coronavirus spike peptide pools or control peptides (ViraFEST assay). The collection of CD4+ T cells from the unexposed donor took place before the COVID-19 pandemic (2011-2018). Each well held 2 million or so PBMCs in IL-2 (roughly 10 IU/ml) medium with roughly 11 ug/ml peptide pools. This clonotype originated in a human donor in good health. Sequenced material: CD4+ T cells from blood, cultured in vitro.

The CDR3 coding sequence is TGTGCCAGTAGTATTGGGTTAGGATCACAAGAGACCCAGTACTTC. Translating gives CASSIGLGSQETQYF. The chain combines TRBV19 with TRBJ2-5, with no clear D. The germline V gene encodes CDR1 LNHDA and CDR2 SQIVND (reference sequence). This CDR3 has 15 amino acids. Trimming took off 3 bases at V and 2 bases at J, with 13 bases between the two ends.